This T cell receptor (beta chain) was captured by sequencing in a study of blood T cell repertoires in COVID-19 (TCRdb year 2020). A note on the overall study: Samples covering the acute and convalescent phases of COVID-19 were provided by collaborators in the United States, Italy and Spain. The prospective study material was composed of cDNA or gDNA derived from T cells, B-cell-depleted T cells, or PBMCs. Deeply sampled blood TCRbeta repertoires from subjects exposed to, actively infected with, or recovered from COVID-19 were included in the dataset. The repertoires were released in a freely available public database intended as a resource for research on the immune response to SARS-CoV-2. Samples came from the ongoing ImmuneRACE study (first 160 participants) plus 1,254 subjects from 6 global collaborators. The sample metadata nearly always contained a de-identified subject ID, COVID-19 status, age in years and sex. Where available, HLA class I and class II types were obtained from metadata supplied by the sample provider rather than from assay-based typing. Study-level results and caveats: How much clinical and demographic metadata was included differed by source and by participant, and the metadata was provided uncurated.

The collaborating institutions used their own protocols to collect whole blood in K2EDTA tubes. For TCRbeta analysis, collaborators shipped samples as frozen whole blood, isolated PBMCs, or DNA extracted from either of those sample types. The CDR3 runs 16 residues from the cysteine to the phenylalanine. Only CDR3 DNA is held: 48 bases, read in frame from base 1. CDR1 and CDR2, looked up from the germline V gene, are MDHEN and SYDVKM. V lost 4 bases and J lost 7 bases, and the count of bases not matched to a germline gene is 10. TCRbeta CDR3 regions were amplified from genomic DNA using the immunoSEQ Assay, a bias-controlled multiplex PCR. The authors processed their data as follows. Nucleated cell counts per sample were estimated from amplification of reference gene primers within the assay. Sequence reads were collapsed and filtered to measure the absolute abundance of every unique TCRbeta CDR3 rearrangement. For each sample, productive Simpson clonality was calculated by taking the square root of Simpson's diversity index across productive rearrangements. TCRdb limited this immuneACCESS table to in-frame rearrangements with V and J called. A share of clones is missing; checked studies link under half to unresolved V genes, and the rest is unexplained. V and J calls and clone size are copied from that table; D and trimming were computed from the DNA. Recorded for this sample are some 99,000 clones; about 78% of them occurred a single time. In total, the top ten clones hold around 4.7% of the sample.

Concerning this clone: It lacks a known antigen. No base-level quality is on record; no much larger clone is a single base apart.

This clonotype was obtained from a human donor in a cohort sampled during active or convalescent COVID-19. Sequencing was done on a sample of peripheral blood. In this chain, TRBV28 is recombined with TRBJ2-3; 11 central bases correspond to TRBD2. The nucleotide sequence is TGTGCCAGCAGTTCCCCTCTAGCGGGAGGAAGGAATACGCAGTATTTT. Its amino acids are CASSSPLAGGRNTQYF.